This T cell receptor (beta chain) emerged from a study of OX40 agonist ivuxolimab in advanced cancers. Across the study: Patients were given ivuxolimab, an antibody that agonizes OX40 (CD134). The dose-escalation group included hepatocellular carcinoma, melanoma, renal cell carcinoma and head and neck cancer. Mean age around 60 years, range about 20 to 79; 82.7% male.

V lost 2 bases and J 3 bases, leaving 8 bases between the germline ends. Germline CDR1 and CDR2: GTSNPN and SVGIG (reference sequence). This CDR3 has 12 amino acids. If patients had autoimmune disease history or systemic immunosuppression, they were excluded. Here immunoSEQ multiplex PCR was the method, and the copy in TCRdb shows in-frame clones only, minus some. The profile covers tens of thousands of clones, with around 80% appearing a single time and about 35% taken by the ten largest. This chain joins TRBV30 and TRBJ2-7, with D possibly being TRBD2 (5 bases). The specimen comprised CD4+ or CD8+ T cells sorted from blood, sampled in a trial of the OX40 agonist ivuxolimab. The clonotype originates from an adult with an advanced solid tumor such as melanoma, head and neck, liver or kidney cancer. The CDR3 protein is CAWSRGNYEQYF. DNA for the CDR3: TGTGCCTGGAGTCGAGGGAACTACGAGCAGTACTTC.